The source of this TCR beta chain is a study of identical twins. Study-level points and caveats: Among out-of-frame alpha sequences shared by twins, low generation probability occurred in excess. Beta out-of-frame twin sharing showed a weaker excess.

V was pared by 0 bases and J by 4 bases, with 11 bases of the junction left unmatched. The CDR3 has 18 amino acids. Looked up from germline, CDR1 is LGHDT and CDR2 is YNNKEL (reference sequence). A few counts support this clonotype. Its antigen is unidentified. Donors uniformly comprised healthy Caucasians. Via MiXCR, TCRdb re-called the 5' RACE reads, giving one row per CDR3 protein. Of 1.5 million to 2 million distinct CDR3 sequences listed, more than 30% were seen once; the top ten hold around 0.3%. The J gene is TRBJ2-3, the V gene TRBV3-1; TRBD2 agrees at 9 bases. Sequenced material: cord blood. This clonotype originated in a newborn girl in good health. CDR3 residues: CASSQEALLAGWADTQYF. The DNA for the CDR3 is TGTGCCAGCAGCCAAGAAGCCCTTCTAGCGGGGTGGGCAGATACGCAGTATTTT.